This T cell receptor beta chain derives from a study of post-analysis software for immune sequencing data. Study-wide background: There were relapsing-remitting, secondary progressive and progressive-relapsing multiple sclerosis among the disease courses included.

The study's findings and limits: The F measure placed samples prepared in the same batch into strongly shared clusters. Controls significantly exceeded multiple sclerosis patients in normalized Chao1 diversity. In patients, 4 to 6 TRBV segments were more frequent than in controls, with TRBV5-6, TRBV5-1 and TRBV20-1 among them.

The table lists this clonotype with a few counts. Its antigen remains unidentified. The CDR3 is made up of 15 amino acids. V lost 7 bases and J lost 4, with 19 bases in between. Unique molecular identifiers tagged the TCR beta cDNA libraries. Approximately 500,000 cDNA molecules were recovered from an input of about 0.85 to 11 million T cells. In TCRdb, the PCR reads were re-called with MiXCR into one record per CDR3 protein. The data hold more than 500,000 distinct CDR3 sequences, with roughly 34% observed a single time. The chain uses TRBV12-3 or TRBV12-4 and TRBJ2-5; D unresolved. The sequence was obtained from a girl between 2 and 17 years old with multiple sclerosis. Specimen: blood. The CDR3 DNA follows: TGTGCCAGCACCGGAGAGGTCTTACCCCTAGAGACCCAGTACTTC. Protein sequence: CASTGEVLPLETQYF.